The T cell receptor (beta chain) described here comes from a study of PD-L1 blockade in urothelial cancer. Time point in this sample: peripheral blood 6 weeks after treatment start. Synthetic TCR analog templates were added to each PCR reaction. Profiling relied on immunoSEQ multiplex PCR, and the TCRdb table lists in-frame clones only, not all of them. The sample lists around 110,000 clones, less than 95% occurring once. There are 14 residues in the CDR3. Trimming at V came to 4 bases and at J to 4 bases, leaving 3 bases not matched to a gene. Germline V gene data show CDR1 as SNHLY and CDR2 as FYNNEI.

The chain is built from TRBV2 and TRBJ2-1; 8 bases line up with TRBD2. The specimen was PBMCs, collected around atezolizumab (anti-PD-L1) treatment. The TCR was taken from a man in his 60s with urothelial cancer. The CDR3 DNA reads TGTGCCAGCAGTGTGGAGCGGGGGTACAATGAGCAGTTCTTC. This sequence encodes CASSVERGYNEQFF. The full variable domain, its missing parts supplied by reference TRBV2 and TRBJ2-1, is EPEVTQTPSHQVTQMGQEVILRCVPISNHLYFYWYRQILGQKVEFLVSFYNNEISEKSEIFDDQFSVERPDGSNFTLKIRSTKLEDSAMYFCASSVERGYNEQFFGPGTRLTVL.